This T cell receptor beta chain came from a study of shared clonotypes between healthy human individuals. Study at large: The donor group consisted of two women and three men, aged 18 to 49. Each donor's CD8 memory used one plate, CD8 naive two, each CD4 subset three.

Worth noting for this clone: What it recognizes is unknown.

Division of CD4+ cells produced a CD45RA+ naive subset and a CD45RA-negative memory subset. Germline V gives CDR1 SGHRS, CDR2 YFSETQ. Trimming at V came to 4 bases and at J to 2 bases, leaving 7 bases not matched to a gene. The CDR3 length is 16 residues. Study results and limitations: Only blood was sampled, and tissue TCR repertoires likely differ from blood ones.

Clones were read by immunoSEQ multiplex PCR, and TCRdb kept only the in-frame ones, dropping some. The repertoire holds 1 million to 1.3 million clones, with around three quarters as singletons. The receptor's source is a man aged 18 to 30 in good health. Some clones in this sample may be carry-over from other donors' samples. The source material was memory CD4+ T cells from PBMCs. Subset indicated: CD45RA-negative fraction. The gene calls are TRBV5-1 and TRBJ2-2; 8 bases are shared with TRBD2. CDR3 sequence reads: CASSRTSGLNTGELFF. DNA for the CDR3: TGCGCCAGCAGCCGTACTAGCGGCTTAAACACCGGGGAGCTGTTTTTT.